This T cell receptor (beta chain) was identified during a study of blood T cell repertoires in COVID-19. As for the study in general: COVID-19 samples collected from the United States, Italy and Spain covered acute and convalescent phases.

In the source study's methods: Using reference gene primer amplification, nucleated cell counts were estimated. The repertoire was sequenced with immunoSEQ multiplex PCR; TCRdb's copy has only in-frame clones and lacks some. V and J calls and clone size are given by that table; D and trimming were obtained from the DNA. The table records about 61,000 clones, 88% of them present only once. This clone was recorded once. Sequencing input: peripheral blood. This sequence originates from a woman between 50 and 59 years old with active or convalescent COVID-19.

The CDR3 loop is CASGLGYEQYF. DNA for the CDR3: TGTGCCAGTGGACTAGGCTACGAGCAGTACTTC. This chain uses TRBV19 with TRBJ2-7, with TRBD2 matching over 7 bases. J gave up 3 bases and V 8 bases, and 1 base lay outside the gene matches. The germline gives CDR1 LNHDA, CDR2 SQIVND (reference sequence). The CDR3 consists of 11 residues.